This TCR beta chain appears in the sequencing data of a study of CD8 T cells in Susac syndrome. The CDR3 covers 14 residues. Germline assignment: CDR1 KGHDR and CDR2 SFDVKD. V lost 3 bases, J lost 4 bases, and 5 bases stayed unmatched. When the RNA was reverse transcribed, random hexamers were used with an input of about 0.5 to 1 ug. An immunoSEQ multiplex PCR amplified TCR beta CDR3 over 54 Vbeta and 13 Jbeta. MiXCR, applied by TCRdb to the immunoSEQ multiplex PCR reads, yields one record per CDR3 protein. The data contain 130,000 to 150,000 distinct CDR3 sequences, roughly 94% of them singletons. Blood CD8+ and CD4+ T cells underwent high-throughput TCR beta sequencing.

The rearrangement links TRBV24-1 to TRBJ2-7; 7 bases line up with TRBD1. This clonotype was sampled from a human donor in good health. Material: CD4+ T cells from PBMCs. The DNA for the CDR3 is TGTGCCACCAGTGATCCCAGACAGGGTTACGAGCAGTACTTC. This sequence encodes CATSDPRQGYEQYF.